The 28 T cell receptor beta chains given below trace back to one sample, sequenced in a study of T cell responses to AZD1222 COVID-19 vaccine. Data came from immunoSEQ multiplex PCR; TCRdb stores just in-frame clones and leaves some out. The table includes 130,000 or so clones, about nine tenths detected once. Sequencing used peripheral blood, obtained 28 days after the second AZD1222 dose. The receptors were sampled from an adult who received the AZD1222 COVID-19 vaccine.

DNA of the CDR3: TGTGCCAGCAAGTACAAGGGGACAGGGGACTACACCTTC. Translated: CASKYKGTGDYTF. The rearrangement joins TRBV28 to TRBJ1-2; TRBD1 matches at 10 bases. Trimming cost V 7 bases and J 10 bases; bases outside gene matches: 9. The CDR3 loop spans 13 amino acids. Germline V gene data show CDR1 as MDHEN and CDR2 as SYDVKM.

The chain is built from TRBV30 and TRBJ2-7, with D possibly being TRBD1 or TRBD2 (5 bases each). Germline V gene sequence: CDR1 GTSNPN, CDR2 SVGIG (reference sequence). The CDR3 sequence is 14 residues long. Deletions cut 0 bases from V and 2 bases from J, with 11 bases between. This CDR3 reads CAWSVGGSTYEQYF. CDR3 DNA sequence: TGTGCCTGGAGTGTTGGGGGAAGTACCTACGAGCAGTACTTC. Full variable domain (remainder filled in from reference TRBV30 and TRBJ2-7): SQTIHQWPATLVQPVGSPLSLECTVEGTSNPNLYWYRQAAGRGLQLLFYSVGIGQISSEVPQNLSASRPQDRQFILSSKKLLLSDSGFYLCAWSVGGSTYEQYFGPGTRLTVT.

The V call is TRBV27, the J call TRBJ1-4, with 7 positions matching TRBD1. Germline lookup yields CDR1 MNHEY and CDR2 SMNVEV (reference sequence). This CDR3 contains 15 residues. V lost 5 bases to trimming and J lost 6 bases; unmatched junction nucleotides: 9. The CDR3 region has the DNA TGTGCCAGCAGTATGAGCAGGGGGACCCATGAAAAACTGTTTTTT. It encodes CASSMSRGTHEKLFF. The full variable domain, in which reference TRBV27 and TRBJ1-4 provide the parts outside the CDR3, is EAQVTQNPRYLITVTGKKLTVTCSQNMNHEYMSWYRQDPGLGLRQIYYSMNVEVTDKGDVPEGYKVSRKEKRNFPLILESPSPNQTSLYFCASSMSRGTHEKLFFGSGTQLSVL.

The chain joins TRBV6-5 to TRBJ2-7; a possible D gene is TRBD2 (7 bases). This CDR3 is built from 15 residues. The V gene lost 2 bases and the J gene lost 4 bases, with 15 bases spanning the gap. The V gene's germline CDR1 is MNHEY and CDR2 SVGAGI. The CDR3 region has the DNA TGTGCCAGCAGTTACACGAGCGGGACAACTTACGAGCAGTACTTC. Protein: CASSYTSGTTYEQYF.

This chain uses TRBV27 with TRBJ2-1, with 8 bases that match TRBD2. The germline V gene encodes CDR1 MNHEY and CDR2 SMNVEV (reference sequence). This CDR3 spans 15 amino acids. Trimming cost V 1 base and J 6 bases; bases outside gene matches: 5. The CDR3 sequence: CASSLLASGLNEQFF. The DNA for the CDR3 is TGTGCCAGCAGTTTATTGGCTAGCGGGCTCAATGAGCAGTTCTTC.

In this sample, this clone turned up a few times. The gene calls are TRBV2 and TRBJ2-7; 12 positions agree with TRBD1. Germline V gene sequence: CDR1 SNHLY, CDR2 FYNNEI. The CDR3 contains 16 residues. Trimming took 6 bases from V and 7 from J; bases not matched to a gene: 13. CDR3 coding DNA: TGTGCCAGCAGGGCTTCCGGGACAGGGGGCGGCGGAGAGCAGTACTTC. Amino acids: CASRASGTGGGGEQYF.

This chain joins TRBV5-1 and TRBJ1-2; D unresolved. The CDR3 is made up of 14 amino acids. Germline V CDR1 and CDR2: SGHRS, YFSETQ. The V end lost 4 bases, the J end lost 2 bases, and 12 bases lay between the germline ends. Written as DNA, the CDR3 is TGCGCCAGCAGCCCTCACGACCAGAACTATGGCTACACCTTC. Its protein product is CASSPHDQNYGYTF.

The V and J genes are TRBV9 and TRBJ2-2; either TRBD1 or TRBD2 may supply D (5 bases each). V gave up 3 bases and J gave up 4 bases, with 16 bases separating them. This CDR3 is built from 16 residues. Germline V gene sequence: CDR1 SGDLS, CDR2 YYNGEE. The CDR3 is CASSGPRGDSTGELFF. The CDR3 DNA sequence: TGTGCCAGCAGCGGCCCTAGGGGAGACAGCACCGGGGAGCTGTTTTTT.

The gene calls are TRBV29-1 and TRBJ2-1, with D possibly matching TRBD1 (6 bases). The V end was cut by 6 bases, the J end by 5 bases, with 14 bases between. CDR1 is SQVTM and CDR2 is ANQGSEA in the germline V gene. This CDR3 is 13 amino acids long. The CDR3 loop reads CSVLTGPNNEQFF. The CDR3 DNA follows: TGCAGCGTCCTGACAGGCCCTAACAATGAGCAGTTCTTC.

The chain uses TRBV20-1 and TRBJ2-2; weak D call: TRBD2 (5 bases). The CDR3 is 14 residues long. The germline V gene encodes CDR1 DFQATT and CDR2 SNEGSKA (reference sequence). With 3 bases removed from V and 7 bases from J, the gap between germline ends came to 15 bases. CDR3 in DNA: TGCAGTGCTAGTAAAGGGATGAGCGGCGGGGAGCTGTTTTTT. It specifies CSASKGMSGGELFF.

This chain connects TRBV20-1 to TRBJ1-2; TRBD1 is a possible D gene (5 bases). The CDR3 spans 15 residues. V dropped 3 bases and J dropped 7 bases, with 21 bases sitting between them. Germline V lookup: CDR1 DFQATT, CDR2 SNEGSKA (reference sequence). CDR3: CSASSPRGQISGYTF. CDR3 coding DNA: TGCAGTGCTAGTTCACCCCGGGGCCAAATAAGTGGCTACACCTTC.

This clone was picked up one time. The gene calls are TRBV7-2 and TRBJ1-1, with a weak D call TRBD1 (6 bases). With 2 bases removed from V and 5 bases from J, the gap between germline ends came to 15 bases. Per germline, CDR1 SGHTA and CDR2 FQGNSA. This CDR3 is 15 amino acids long. The chain's CDR3 is CASSLFPGASTEAFF. CDR3 nucleotide sequence: TGTGCCAGCAGCTTATTCCCAGGGGCGAGTACTGAAGCTTTCTTT.

The chain has TRBV6-1 and TRBJ2-5, with a weak D call TRBD2 (5 bases). V gave up 1 base and J gave up 7 bases, with 22 bases separating them. Germline values: CDR1 MNHNS, CDR2 SASEGT. The CDR3 contains 17 residues. The CDR3 DNA reads TGTGCCAGCAGTGAAGAAATATTTCGGTGGAGGCGGGTGACCCAGTACTTC. Translating gives CASSEEIFRWRRVTQYF.

This chain joins TRBV3-1 (or the pseudogene TRBV3-2) and TRBJ1-2, with a weak D call TRBD1 (6 bases). CDR1 and CDR2 from the germline V gene are LGHDT and YNNKEL (reference sequence). V lost 0 bases, J lost 8 bases, and 13 bases lay in between. This CDR3 spans 14 amino acids. The CDR3, as DNA: TGTGCCAGCAGCCAAGATCCGGCCGGGGGCGGCTACACCTTC. Amino acid sequence: CASSQDPAGGGYTF.

The chain is built from TRBV18 and TRBJ2-2; no clear D. This CDR3 is built from 15 residues. The ends were cut back, 3 bases at V and 2 bases at J, with 10 bases in the middle. CDR1 and CDR2 from the germline V gene are KGHSH and LQKENI. CDR3: CASSPEQTNTGELFF. DNA of the CDR3: TGTGCCAGCTCACCCGAGCAGACAAACACCGGGGAGCTGTTTTTT.

This sequence joins TRBV5-1 and TRBJ2-7; D ambiguous. The germline gives CDR1 SGHRS, CDR2 YFSETQ. The V gene lost 0 bases and the J gene lost 2 bases, with 21 bases spanning the gap. The CDR3 sequence is 18 residues long. CDR3 sequence: CASSLGSQTSVITYEQYF. The CDR3 DNA is TGCGCCAGCAGCTTGGGCAGCCAGACCTCCGTTATCACCTACGAGCAGTACTTC.

The rearrangement joins TRBV11-3 to TRBJ2-3; TRBD1 matches at 8 bases. The V gene's germline CDR1 is SGHNT and CDR2 YENEEA. This CDR3 has 15 residues. With V trimmed by 3 bases and J by 6 bases, 8 bases remained unmatched. CDR3 nucleotides: TGTGCCAGCAGCTTCGGACAGGGAATAGAGGATACGCAGTATTTT. This sequence encodes CASSFGQGIEDTQYF.

V gene TRBV28 combines with J gene TRBJ1-2; unclear D gene. Germline V CDR1 and CDR2: MDHEN, SYDVKM. Deletions cut 5 bases from V and 4 bases from J, with 17 bases between. The CDR3 length is 15 residues. The CDR3 reads CASSPTKGGSYGYTF. The CDR3 region has the DNA TGTGCCAGCAGTCCAACCAAAGGCGGAAGCTATGGCTACACCTTC.

The rearrangement uses TRBV15 and TRBJ2-7, with 11 bases matching TRBD2. The V segment lost 3 bases and the J segment 0 bases; nucleotides outside the gene matches: 4. CDR3 length equals 16 residues. CDR1 and CDR2 (germline): LNHNV, YYDKDF (reference sequence). CDR3 protein: CATSSTSGSTSYEQYF. DNA for the CDR3: TGTGCCACCAGCAGTACTAGCGGGAGCACCTCCTACGAGCAGTACTTC.

CDR3 residues: CASSVNRDRGETQYF. The CDR3 DNA sequence: TGTGCCAGCAGCGTAAATAGGGACAGGGGGGAGACCCAGTACTTC. The chain joins TRBV9 to TRBJ2-5, with TRBD1 matching 11 bases. V shed 1 base, J shed 5 bases, and the junction held 4 bases outside the gene matches. Germline V CDR1 and CDR2: SGDLS, YYNGEE. This CDR3 comprises 15 residues.

The rearrangement links TRBV27 to TRBJ2-1; TRBD2 is a possible D gene (7 bases). CDR1 and CDR2 from the germline V gene are MNHEY and SMNVEV (reference sequence). There are 15 residues in the CDR3. Trimming cost V 2 bases and J 4 bases, with 12 bases left between them. The CDR3 reads CASSLGGAPYNEQFF. Here the CDR3 DNA reads TGTGCCAGCAGTTTAGGGGGGGCGCCATACAATGAGCAGTTCTTC.

The chain has TRBV3-1 (or the pseudogene TRBV3-2) and TRBJ2-7; 7 bases align to TRBD2. The germline gives CDR1 LGHDT, CDR2 YNNKEL (reference sequence). CDR3 size: 16 residues. The junction had 7 bases not matched to a gene; V was cut back by 1 base and J by 1 base. CDR3 sequence reads: CASSQVGGVPSYEQYF. CDR3 in DNA: TGTGCCAGCAGCCAAGTGGGGGGGGTCCCGTCCTACGAGCAGTACTTC.

This chain uses TRBV28 with TRBJ1-2, with D possibly matching TRBD1 (6 bases). The CDR3 has 12 residues. Germline values: CDR1 MDHEN, CDR2 SYDVKM. The V gene lost 9 bases and the J gene lost 4 bases, with 12 bases spanning the gap. CDR3: CASLAGVYGYTF. The CDR3 DNA sequence: TGTGCCAGTCTAGCAGGGGTCTATGGCTACACCTTC.

This clone was picked up a small number of times. J is TRBJ2-1 and V is TRBV11-1; 12 bases match TRBD2. Germline V gene data show CDR1 as SGHAT and CDR2 as FQDESV (reference sequence). The V and J ends lost 4 bases and 7 bases, in that order; junction bases with no gene match: 5. The CDR3 contains 15 residues. CDR3 nucleotides: TGTGCCAGCAGCTCCGGACTAGCGGGGTGGAATGAGCAGTTCTTC. Protein product: CASSSGLAGWNEQFF.

The chain is built from TRBV19 and TRBJ2-7; 9 nucleotides align to TRBD1. The germline CDR1 and CDR2 sequences are LNHDA and SQIVND (reference sequence). J was trimmed by 4 bases and V by 4 bases; bases with no gene match: 5. The CDR3 loop spans 14 amino acids. Here the CDR3 DNA reads TGTGCCAGTAGTAAGCGGACAGGGGAATACGAGCAGTACTTC. The encoded protein is CASSKRTGEYEQYF.

The table lists this clone with a count of one. The V gene is TRBV2, the J gene TRBJ1-2; tentatively, D is TRBD1 (5 bases). Trimming cost V 2 bases and J 8 bases, with 9 bases left between them. CDR3 length equals 12 residues. Per the germline V gene, CDR1 is SNHLY and CDR2 is FYNNEI. CDR3 coding DNA: TGTGCCAGCAGTGAACAGGGAGGCGGCTACACCTTC. Its protein product is CASSEQGGGYTF.

This chain links TRBV7-9 with TRBJ1-2, with 9 bases identical to TRBD1. In germline, CDR1 is SEHNR, CDR2 FQNEAQ (reference sequence). CDR3 length: 14 residues. J gave up 6 bases and V 5 bases, and 7 bases lay outside the gene matches. The CDR3 region is CASSGTTGGDGYTF. The CDR3 DNA is TGTGCCAGCAGCGGAACTACAGGGGGCGATGGCTACACCTTC.

The chain recombines TRBV7-3 with TRBJ2-7; 9 bases fit TRBD1. The CDR3 covers 15 residues. Germline V CDR1 and CDR2: SGHTA, FQGTGA. Losses at the gene ends were 1 base for V and 3 bases for J; bases not matched to a gene: 4. The CDR3 sequence is CASSLKGQGDYEQYF. DNA for the CDR3: TGTGCCAGCAGCTTAAAGGGACAGGGCGACTACGAGCAGTACTTC.